Shown below are 23 T cell receptor beta chains from a single sample sequenced in a study of blood T cell repertoires in COVID-19. Clones were read by immunoSEQ multiplex PCR, and TCRdb kept only the in-frame ones, dropping some. This sample has about 400,000 clones, with roughly 89% found just once. Source material: PBMCs or T cells enriched from blood (not recorded which). All receptors derive from a woman in her thirties who had recovered from COVID-19.

This clone appeared a single time. Other DNA sequences from this sample encode an identical CDR3 as well. The rearrangement joins TRBV18 to TRBJ1-4, with 7 bases fitting TRBD1. CDR3 length: 14 amino acids. Germline V gene lookup returns CDR1 KGHSH and CDR2 LQKENI. The V segment lost 6 bases and the J segment 4 bases; nucleotides outside the gene matches: 5. The CDR3 here is CASSPGQLNEKLFF. CDR3 coding DNA: TGTGCCAGCTCCCCGGGACAGCTTAATGAAAAACTGTTTTTT.

This chain uses TRBV5-1 with TRBJ1-1; D not resolved. The germline V gene has CDR1 SGHRS and CDR2 YFSETQ. Trimming left V 0 bases short and J 0 bases short, with 6 bases between. The CDR3 loop spans 14 amino acids. CDR3 nucleotide sequence: TGCGCCAGCAGCTTGGATAATTTGAACACTGAAGCTTTCTTT. Translation gives CASSLDNLNTEAFF.

This clone was seen a single time. This chain connects TRBV5-1 to TRBJ1-2, with a weak D call TRBD1 (6 bases). Trimming cost V 3 bases and J 3 bases, with 15 bases left between them. Per the germline V gene, CDR1 is SGHRS and CDR2 is YFSETQ. The CDR3 runs 15 residues. CDR3 in amino acids: CASSWTASTDYGYTF. The CDR3 DNA reads as TGCGCCAGCAGCTGGACAGCATCAACAGACTATGGCTACACCTTC.

The rearrangement links TRBV7-3 to TRBJ2-5, with 8 bases fitting TRBD1. CDR3 length equals 15 residues. Germline loops: CDR1 SGHTA, CDR2 FQGTGA. The V and J ends lost 5 bases and 5 bases, in that order; junction bases with no gene match: 10. CDR3 sequence: CASSPKTGAYETQYF. Written as DNA, the CDR3 is TGTGCCAGCAGCCCAAAGACAGGGGCCTATGAGACCCAGTACTTC.

The genes are TRBV19 and TRBJ2-7; tentative D call: TRBD2 (6 bases). CDR1 and CDR2 (germline): LNHDA, SQIVND (reference sequence). The CDR3 extends over 16 amino acids. V was clipped by 6 bases and J by 3 bases, with 21 bases between them. The DNA of the CDR3 is TGTGCCAGTAGCCCCAACCGAGACCCGGGGGTCTACGAGCAGTACTTC. The encoded protein is CASSPNRDPGVYEQYF.

This chain links TRBV10-3 with TRBJ2-2, with 7 bases matching TRBD1. The CDR3 covers 14 residues. Looked up from germline, CDR1 is ENHRY and CDR2 is SYGVKD. Unmatched junction bases numbered 6, after V lost 6 bases and J lost 5 bases. The CDR3 coding sequence is TGTGCCATCAGGAGGACAGGAGAGACCGGGGAGCTGTTTTTT. Its translation is CAIRRTGETGELFF.

The rearrangement joins TRBV5-5 to TRBJ2-5; 11 positions match TRBD2. With V trimmed by 4 bases and J by 4 bases, 3 bases remained unmatched. The CDR3 has 14 amino acids. Germline-derived CDR1 and CDR2 are SGHKS and YYEKEE (reference sequence). The CDR3 sequence is CASSPGLAAETQYF. The CDR3 nucleotides read TGTGCCAGCAGCCCGGGACTAGCGGCAGAGACCCAGTACTTC.

The V and J genes are TRBV28 and TRBJ2-3; 12 positions agree with TRBD1. With V trimmed by 2 bases and J by 7 bases, 13 bases remained unmatched. Per germline, CDR1 MDHEN and CDR2 SYDVKM. This CDR3 region has 18 residues. In DNA, the CDR3 is TGTGCCAGCAGTTTAATGGGGGCCGGGACAGGGGGCATCAATACGCAGTATTTT. It translates to CASSLMGAGTGGINTQYF.

The chain combines TRBV19 with TRBJ2-4; 9 bases line up with TRBD2. Germline-derived CDR1 and CDR2 are LNHDA and SQIVND (reference sequence). The CDR3 loop spans 14 amino acids. V dropped 6 bases and J dropped 7; count of bases not matched to a gene: 7. The CDR3 DNA reads TGTGCCAGTAGCCCAGCGGGAGGAATGAACATTCAGTACTTC. As protein: CASSPAGGMNIQYF.

The sample holds a few counts of this clone. V is TRBV30 and J is TRBJ1-6; TRBD1 aligns across 9 bases. Germline values: CDR1 GTSNPN, CDR2 SVGIG (reference sequence). V lost 6 bases, J lost 6 bases, and 6 bases stayed unmatched. The CDR3 covers 14 residues. CDR3 sequence reads: CACQQGARNSPLHF. The CDR3 DNA is TGTGCCTGCCAACAGGGGGCGCGTAATTCACCCCTCCACTTT. Supplemented by reference TRBV30 and TRBJ1-6, the full variable domain reads SQTIHQWPATLVQPVGSPLSLECTVEGTSNPNLYWYRQAAGRGLQLLFYSVGIGQISSEVPQNLSASRPQDRQFILSSKKLLLSDSGFYLCACQQGARNSPLHFGNGTRLTVT.

The chain has TRBV28 and TRBJ1-4; 9 bases line up with TRBD1. J lost 5 bases, V lost 4 bases, and 8 bases had no gene match. The CDR3 contains 16 residues. Germline V CDR1 and CDR2: MDHEN, SYDVKM. CDR3 protein: CASSSYTGTGNEKLFF. The CDR3 nucleotides read TGTGCCAGCAGTTCATACACCGGGACAGGGAATGAAAAACTGTTTTTT. Drawing the rest from reference TRBV28 and TRBJ1-4, the complete variable domain is DVKVTQSSRYLVKRTGEKVFLECVQDMDHENMFWYRQDPGLGLRLIYFSYDVKMKEKGDIPEGYSVSREKKERFSLILESASTNQTSMYLCASSSYTGTGNEKLFFGSGTQLSVL.

V and J are TRBV19 and TRBJ1-5; D gene uncertain. Trimming removed 0 bases from V and 2 bases from J, with 20 bases in between. CDR3 length equals 19 residues. CDR1 LNHDA and CDR2 SQIVND come from the germline V gene (reference sequence). CDR3 residues: CASSIDLRSQMWGNQPQHF. The CDR3 DNA reads TGTGCCAGTAGTATAGATCTCAGGTCTCAGATGTGGGGCAATCAGCCCCAGCATTTT.

V is TRBV3-1 (or the pseudogene TRBV3-2) and J is TRBJ2-5; D remains ambiguous. Trimming cost V 2 bases and J 5 bases, with 6 bases left between them. Germline lookup yields CDR1 LGHDT and CDR2 YNNKEL (reference sequence). CDR3 length equals 12 residues. The CDR3 sequence: CASSQPPETQYF. In DNA form, the CDR3 reads TGTGCCAGCAGCCAACCCCCGGAGACCCAGTACTTC.

The chain combines TRBV10-2 with TRBJ1-3; no definite D call. V lost 6 bases to trimming and J lost 0 bases, with 12 bases between them. CDR3 size: 15 residues. Per germline, CDR1 WSHSY and CDR2 SAAADI. CDR3 residues: CASSITADSGNTIYF. DNA for the CDR3: TGCGCCAGCAGCATTACAGCTGACTCTGGAAACACCATATATTTT.

The chain couples TRBV28 to TRBJ2-7, with TRBD1 identical over 8 bases. V lost 9 bases and J lost 4; bases outside the gene matches: 8. Germline CDR1 MDHEN, CDR2 SYDVKM. The CDR3 spans 13 residues. CDR3 nucleotide sequence: TGTGCCAGACGCGGGACAGGCCTTTACGAGCAGTACTTC. This encodes CARRGTGLYEQYF.

The J gene is TRBJ1-1, the V gene TRBV7-9; D unresolved. This CDR3 comprises 13 residues. The V end lost 3 bases, the J end lost 5 bases, and 10 bases lay between the germline ends. Germline-derived CDR1 and CDR2 are SEHNR and FQNEAQ (reference sequence). CDR3 coding DNA: TGTGCCAGCAGCTTGTCGGGAGCTACTGAAGCTTTCTTT. It yields the protein CASSLSGATEAFF. Full variable domain (remainder filled in from reference TRBV7-9 and TRBJ1-1): DTGVSQNPRHKITKRGQNVTFRCDPISEHNRLYWYRQTLGQGPEFLTYFQNEAQLEKSRLLSDRFSAERPKGSFSTLEIQRTEQGDSAMYLCASSLSGATEAFFGQGTRLTVV.

This chain joins TRBV4-2 and TRBJ2-7; 7 nucleotides align to TRBD2. The CDR3 contains 14 residues. In germline, CDR1 is LGHNA, CDR2 YNFKEQ. J lost 7 bases, V lost 0 bases, and 6 bases had no gene match. The CDR3 DNA follows: TGTGCCAGCAGCCAAGATGCAGGGAGGGGAGAGCAGTACTTC. Translating it yields CASSQDAGRGEQYF.

This clone was recorded only once. The chain joins TRBV5-1 to TRBJ2-3; 10 positions agree with TRBD2. V shed 0 bases and J 3 bases; nucleotides not matched to a gene: 4. Germline CDR1 SGHRS, CDR2 YFSETQ. CDR3 length: 16 residues. DNA for the CDR3: TGCGCCAGCAGCTTGGCCACTAGCGGGGCGACAGATACGCAGTATTTT. Its protein is CASSLATSGATDTQYF.

The chain couples TRBV4-1 to TRBJ1-2; 7 bases agree with TRBD1. This CDR3 contains 14 residues. Trimming at V came to 4 bases and at J to 6 bases, leaving 8 bases not matched to a gene. Germline CDR1 is MGHRA and CDR2 is YSYEKL. The CDR3 sequence: CASSLPGGMDGYTF. In DNA, the CDR3 is TGCGCCAGCAGCCTACCAGGGGGAATGGATGGCTACACCTTC.

The rearrangement links TRBV20-1 to TRBJ2-1; D call uncertain. CDR3 length: 15 amino acids. Deletions cut 3 bases from V and 1 base from J, with 13 bases between. Germline CDR1 and CDR2: DFQATT and SNEGSKA (reference sequence). The CDR3 is CSASGLSVSYNEQFF. In nucleotides, the CDR3 is TGCAGTGCTAGTGGCCTATCCGTATCCTACAATGAGCAGTTCTTC.

This chain links TRBV12-5 with TRBJ1-4; no clear D. CDR3 size: 15 residues. In germline, CDR1 is LGHNT, CDR2 FRNRAP. Trimming stripped 1 base from V and 7 bases from J, with 13 bases between. The CDR3 protein is CASGLDEGRGEKLFF. The CDR3 DNA reads TGTGCTAGTGGTTTGGACGAGGGCCGGGGTGAAAAACTGTTTTTT.

The chain carries TRBV7-3 and TRBJ1-1; D is possibly TRBD1 (5 bases). This CDR3 is built from 15 residues. CDR1 is SGHTA and CDR2 is FQGTGA in the germline V gene. Trimming removed 1 base at V and 5 bases at J, with 14 bases between. In nucleotides, the CDR3 is TGTGCCAGCAGCTTAAATCAGGGTAGGGTTACTGAAGCTTTCTTT. It is translated as CASSLNQGRVTEAFF.

This chain connects TRBV29-1 to TRBJ2-7; tentatively, D is TRBD1 (6 bases). Between the trimmed V and J ends, which lost 3 bases and 0 bases, there was a span of 15 bases. Germline loops: CDR1 SQVTM, CDR2 ANQGSEA. CDR3 length equals 15 residues. CDR3 sequence (DNA): TGCAGCGTTGAGAATCGACAGGCTAGCTCCTACGAGCAGTACTTC. Its translation is CSVENRQASSYEQYF.